Detailed here is one T cell receptor (beta chain). The data were produced by immunoSEQ multiplex PCR, yet TCRdb's version contains in-frame clones alone and is incomplete. The sample has 67,000 or so clones, about 80% seen once; the top ten hold approximately 28%. The source of the sample is a study of blood T cell repertoires in COVID-19. The sequencing input was peripheral blood. The sequence came from a man in his sixties or seventies with acute or convalescent COVID-19.

The CDR3 region has the DNA TGCAGCGTTGTGGAGACGGCGAACACTGAAGCTTTCTTT. This codes for CSVVETANTEAFF. The chain joins TRBV29-1 to TRBJ1-1; D remains ambiguous. The CDR3 length is 13 residues. CDR1 SQVTM and CDR2 ANQGSEA come from the germline V gene. V gave up 4 bases and J gave up 1 base, with 10 bases separating them.